The 14 T cell receptor beta chains in this list originate from one sample, sequenced in a study of T-cell memory formation after mild COVID-19. TCRdb fed the 5' RACE reads into MiXCR, producing one record per CDR3 protein. The table records 550,000 to 700,000 distinct CDR3 sequences, under 20% of them present only once. The sequenced material came from PBMCs or a T cell subset sorted from them (not recorded which). Receptors originate from an adult woman who had mild COVID-19 (a few samples of this study predate the infection). Cell type and time point are not known.

This clonotype was seen more than once but under ten times. V is TRBV24-1 and J is TRBJ2-5, with D unclear. V lost 5 bases and J 2 bases, leaving 5 bases between the germline ends. Germline lookup yields CDR1 KGHDR and CDR2 SFDVKD. The CDR3 is made up of 12 amino acids. The CDR3, as DNA: TGTGCCACCAGTGGGCCGCAAGAGACCCAGTACTTC. Its protein is CATSGPQETQYF.

This rearrangement joins TRBV4-1 to TRBJ2-7; TRBD2 matches at 11 bases. Per germline, CDR1 MGHRA and CDR2 YSYEKL. V lost 7 bases to trimming and J lost 1 base; unmatched junction nucleotides: 6. The CDR3 runs 15 residues. CDR3 sequence reads: CASTYLAGGSYEQYF. CDR3 in DNA: TGCGCCAGCACGTACCTAGCGGGGGGTTCCTACGAGCAGTACTTC.

J is TRBJ1-2 and V is TRBV12-3 or TRBV12-4; possibly TRBD1 for D (6 bases). CDR3 length: 13 residues. The germline V and J ends were trimmed by 2 bases and 9 bases, with 13 bases remaining between them. This CDR3 is CASSLWLRGSYTF. The DNA for the CDR3 is TGTGCCAGCAGTTTATGGCTGAGGGGGAGCTACACCTTC.

The J gene is TRBJ2-2, the V gene TRBV7-3, with D maybe TRBD1 (7 bases). V was pared by 2 bases and J by 5 bases, with 12 bases between. The germline CDR1 and CDR2 sequences are SGHTA and FQGTGA. This CDR3 has 15 amino acids. The CDR3 loop reads CASSLGQEGTGELFF. In nucleotides, the CDR3 is TGTGCCAGCAGCTTAGGACAGGAGGGAACCGGGGAGCTGTTTTTT.

The table lists this clonotype with a few counts. The gene calls are TRBV29-1 and TRBJ1-1, with no clear D. Deletions cut 1 base from V and 2 bases from J, with 14 bases between. CDR1 SQVTM and CDR2 ANQGSEA come from the germline V gene. The CDR3 runs 15 residues. As DNA, the CDR3 is TGCAGCGTTGAAGTGCTGAACGGCCCAAACACTGAAGCTTTCTTT. It translates to CSVEVLNGPNTEAFF.

This clonotype was detected only a few times. The chain couples TRBV20-1 to TRBJ1-5; D may be TRBD1 (5 bases). CDR1 is DFQATT and CDR2 is SNEGSKA in the germline V gene (reference sequence). CDR3 size: 13 residues. Trimming left V 7 bases short and J 7 bases short, with 17 bases between. The CDR3 region is CSGVGGAAQPQHF. The CDR3 region has the DNA TGCAGTGGAGTGGGGGGAGCCGCGCAGCCCCAGCATTTT.

V gene TRBV12-3 or TRBV12-4 combines with J gene TRBJ2-3; 7 nucleotides match TRBD1. The ends lost 5 bases at V and 1 base at J; junction bases unmatched: 3. The CDR3 is made up of 14 amino acids. The DNA for the CDR3 is TGTGCCAGCAGTGACAGGGCAGGCACAGATACGCAGTATTTT. Protein product: CASSDRAGTDTQYF.

The sample holds a few counts of this clonotype. The V call is TRBV12-3 or TRBV12-4, the J call TRBJ1-1; D not certain. The V end lost 5 bases, the J end lost 7 bases, and 14 bases lay between the germline ends. CDR3 size: 13 residues. CDR3 region: CASSPPGSYEAFF. The CDR3 DNA sequence: TGTGCCAGCAGTCCCCCGGGGAGCTATGAAGCTTTCTTT.

The genes are TRBV29-1 and TRBJ1-4; tentatively, D is TRBD1 (5 bases). Trimming left V 7 bases short and J 0 bases short, with 12 bases between. In germline, CDR1 is SQVTM, CDR2 ANQGSEA. CDR3 length equals 14 residues. CDR3 nucleotide sequence: TGCAGCGCCCTACAGGTCGCAACTAATGAAAAACTGTTTTTT. It encodes CSALQVATNEKLFF.

The sample holds a few counts of this clonotype. V and J are TRBV19 and TRBJ2-1; 12 bases are a match to TRBD2. This CDR3 spans 15 amino acids. V shed 3 bases and J 8 bases; nucleotides not matched to a gene: 5. Per germline, CDR1 LNHDA and CDR2 SQIVND (reference sequence). The DNA of the CDR3 is TGTGCCAGTAGTATGGGTCTAGCGGGAGGGGATGAGCAGTTCTTC. This translates into CASSMGLAGGDEQFF. The full variable domain, completed using reference TRBV19 and TRBJ2-1, is DGGITQSPKYLFRKEGQNVTLSCEQNLNHDAMYWYRQDPGQGLRLIYYSQIVNDFQKGDIAEGYSVSREKKESFPLTVTSAQKNPTAFYLCASSMGLAGGDEQFFGPGTRLTVL.

A few counts support this clonotype. The chain links TRBV5-1 to TRBJ2-1, with D uncertain. Trimming pared 0 bases from V and 5 bases from J, leaving 9 bases between. This CDR3 comprises 14 residues. Germline CDR1 reads SGHRS; CDR2 reads YFSETQ. CDR3 bases: TGCGCCAGCAGCTTGGGTCAATGGAACAATGAGCAGTTCTTC. It translates to CASSLGQWNNEQFF. Together with reference TRBV5-1 and TRBJ2-1, the CDR3 gives the full variable domain: KAGVTQTPRYLIKTRGQQVTLSCSPISGHRSVSWYQQTPGQGLQFLFEYFSETQRNKGNFPGRFSGRQFSNSRSEMNVSTLELGDSALYLCASSLGQWNNEQFFGPGTRLTVL.

This clonotype appeared a few times. The V gene is TRBV7-3, the J gene TRBJ2-7, with TRBD2 matching over 9 bases. Losses at the gene ends were 1 base for V and 3 bases for J; bases not matched to a gene: 4. The V gene's germline CDR1 is SGHTA and CDR2 FQGTGA. The CDR3 spans 15 residues. The CDR3 DNA follows: TGTGCCAGCAGCTTAATAGCGGGGGCGCTCTACGAGCAGTACTTC. Its protein is CASSLIAGALYEQYF.

Note on this clonotype: One end of the junction does not line up with germline, which may come from a read error. The chain combines TRBV10-2 with TRBJ2-7; D call uncertain. Germline CDR1 reads WSHSY; CDR2 reads SAAADI. The CDR3 runs 13 residues. The CDR3 loop is CASTEPNSYEQYF. The DNA of the CDR3 is TGCGCCAGCACTGAGCCGAACTCCTACGAGCAGTACTTC.

This chain links TRBV7-9 with TRBJ2-2; D gene uncertain. The CDR3 totals 13 residues. Germline CDR1 reads SEHNR; CDR2 reads FQNEAQ (reference sequence). V lost 4 bases and J 9 bases, leaving 12 bases between the germline ends. This CDR3 reads CASSSDVGWELFF. In DNA form, the CDR3 reads TGTGCCAGCAGCTCAGACGTTGGCTGGGAGCTGTTTTTT. The whole variable domain, remainder taken from reference TRBV7-9 and TRBJ2-2, is DTGVSQNPRHKITKRGQNVTFRCDPISEHNRLYWYRQTLGQGPEFLTYFQNEAQLEKSRLLSDRFSAERPKGSFSTLEIQRTEQGDSAMYLCASSSDVGWELFFGEGSRLTVL.